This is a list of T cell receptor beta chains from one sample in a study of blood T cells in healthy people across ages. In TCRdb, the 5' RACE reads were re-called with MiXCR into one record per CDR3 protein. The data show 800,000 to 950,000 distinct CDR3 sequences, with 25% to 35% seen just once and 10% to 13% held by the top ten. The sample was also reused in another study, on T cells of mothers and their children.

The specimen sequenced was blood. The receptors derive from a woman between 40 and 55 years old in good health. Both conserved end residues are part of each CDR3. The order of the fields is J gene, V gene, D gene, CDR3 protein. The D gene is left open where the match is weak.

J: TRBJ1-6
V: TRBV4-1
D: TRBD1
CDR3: CASGQGVYNSPLHF

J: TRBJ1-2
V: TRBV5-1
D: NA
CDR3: CASRKQGTNYGYTF

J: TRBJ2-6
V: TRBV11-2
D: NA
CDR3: CASSLVGLGANVLTF

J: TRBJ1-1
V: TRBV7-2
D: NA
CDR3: CASSLAQGSTEAFF

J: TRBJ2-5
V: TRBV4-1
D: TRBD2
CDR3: CASSQVSGLAGGQETQYF

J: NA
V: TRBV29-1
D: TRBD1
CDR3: CSAGGHEQYF

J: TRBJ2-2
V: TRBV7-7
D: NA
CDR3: CASSRGKTGELFF

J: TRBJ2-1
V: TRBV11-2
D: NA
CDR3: CASSLGGVPSSYNEQFF

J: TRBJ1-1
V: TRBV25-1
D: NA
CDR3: CASSEVGGAGTEAFF

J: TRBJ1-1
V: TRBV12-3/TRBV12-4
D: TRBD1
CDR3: CASSLTGGSAEAFF

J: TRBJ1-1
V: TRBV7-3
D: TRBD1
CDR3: CASSPVATGGSDTEAFF

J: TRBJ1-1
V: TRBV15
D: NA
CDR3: CATSRDRDSEAFF

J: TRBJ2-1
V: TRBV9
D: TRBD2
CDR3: CASSVLAGGPNEQFF

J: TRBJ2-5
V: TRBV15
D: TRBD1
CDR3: CATSRGVQGAGETQYF

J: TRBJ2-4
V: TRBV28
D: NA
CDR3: CASRMGGLHIQYF

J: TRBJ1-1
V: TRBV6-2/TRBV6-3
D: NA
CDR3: CAGKRPNTEAFF

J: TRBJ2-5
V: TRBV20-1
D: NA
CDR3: CSAKQGWETQYF

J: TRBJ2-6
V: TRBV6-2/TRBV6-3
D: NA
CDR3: CASSYAHPSGANVLTF

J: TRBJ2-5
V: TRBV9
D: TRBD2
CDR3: CASSFSGGTYQETQYF

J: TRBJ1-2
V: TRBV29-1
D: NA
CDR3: CSVLRGDYGYTF

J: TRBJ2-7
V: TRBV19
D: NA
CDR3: CASSIAGRTTYEQYF

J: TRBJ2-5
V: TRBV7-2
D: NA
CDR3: CASSLGRRQTETQYF

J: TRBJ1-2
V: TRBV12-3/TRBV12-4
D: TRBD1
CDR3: CASSFPRGDRGHGYTF

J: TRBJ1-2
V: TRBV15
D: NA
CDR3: CATSSQTGLGYTF

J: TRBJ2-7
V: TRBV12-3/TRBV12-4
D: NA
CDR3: CASSPSESGEQYF

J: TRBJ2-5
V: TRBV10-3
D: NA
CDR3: CAISASRAEETQYF

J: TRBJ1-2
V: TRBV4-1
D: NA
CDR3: CASSQVGSETGYTF

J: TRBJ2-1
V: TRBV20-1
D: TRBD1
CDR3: CSARRTGVYNEQFF

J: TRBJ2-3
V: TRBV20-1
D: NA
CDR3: CSAKSSNPGTDTQYF

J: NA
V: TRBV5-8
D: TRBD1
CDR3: CASSLDGQGADEQYF

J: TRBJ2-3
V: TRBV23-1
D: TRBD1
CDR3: CASRNLRTGAFTDTQYF

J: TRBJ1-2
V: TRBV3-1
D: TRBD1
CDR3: CASSPGGTGAIYGYTF

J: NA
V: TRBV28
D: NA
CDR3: CASSIGPAQETQYF

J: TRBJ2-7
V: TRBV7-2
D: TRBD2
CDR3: CASSLVGSGAIYEQYF

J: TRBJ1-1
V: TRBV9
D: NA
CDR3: CASSVEQNTEAFF

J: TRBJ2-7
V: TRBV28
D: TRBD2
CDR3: CASSLAGDTYEQYF

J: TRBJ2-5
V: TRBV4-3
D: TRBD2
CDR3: CASSQDGGGALETQYF

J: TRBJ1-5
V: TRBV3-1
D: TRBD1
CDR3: CASSQGQAANQPQHF

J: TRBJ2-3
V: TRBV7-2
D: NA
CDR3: CASSPFPRRGDTQYF

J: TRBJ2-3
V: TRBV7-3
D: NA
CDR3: CASSTGTLITDTQYF

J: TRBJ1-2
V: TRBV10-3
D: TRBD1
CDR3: CAISAGGAVYGYTF

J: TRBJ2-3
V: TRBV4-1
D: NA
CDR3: CASSRDGGRSTDTQYF

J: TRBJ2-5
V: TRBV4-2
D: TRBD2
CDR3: CASSQGTSGQETQYF

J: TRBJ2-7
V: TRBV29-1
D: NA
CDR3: CSVGEYEQYF

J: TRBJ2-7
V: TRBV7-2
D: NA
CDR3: CASSLAEGTGGQYF

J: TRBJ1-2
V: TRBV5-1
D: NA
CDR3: CASSSYRTDTNYGYTF

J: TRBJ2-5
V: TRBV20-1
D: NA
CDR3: CRATKGGETQYF

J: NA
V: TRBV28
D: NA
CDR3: CASSSPIGGLETQYF

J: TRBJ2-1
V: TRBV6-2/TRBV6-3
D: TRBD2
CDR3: CASRQGLVSNEQFF

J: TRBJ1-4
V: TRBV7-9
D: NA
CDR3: CAGSLRSNEKLFF

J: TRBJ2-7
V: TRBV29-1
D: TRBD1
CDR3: CSVWDSYEQYF

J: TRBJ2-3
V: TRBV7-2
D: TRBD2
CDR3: CASSLRTSWRGTDTQYF

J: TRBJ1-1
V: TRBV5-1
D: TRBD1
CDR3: CASSLTTGATEAFF

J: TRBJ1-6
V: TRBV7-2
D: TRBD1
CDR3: CASSPNGQANSPLHF

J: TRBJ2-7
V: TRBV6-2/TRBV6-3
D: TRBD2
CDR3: CASSGRTSGSWEYEQYF

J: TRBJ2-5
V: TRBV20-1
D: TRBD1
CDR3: CSATDRGPRVDQYF

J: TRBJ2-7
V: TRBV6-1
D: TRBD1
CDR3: CASSEWGQGIYEQYF

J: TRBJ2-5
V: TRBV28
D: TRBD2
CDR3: CASSGTRLGETQYF

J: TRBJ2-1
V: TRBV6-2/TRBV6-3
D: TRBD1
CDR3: CASTLPGQGGNEQFF

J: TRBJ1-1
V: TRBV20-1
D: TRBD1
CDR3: CSASRGQGWDTEAFF